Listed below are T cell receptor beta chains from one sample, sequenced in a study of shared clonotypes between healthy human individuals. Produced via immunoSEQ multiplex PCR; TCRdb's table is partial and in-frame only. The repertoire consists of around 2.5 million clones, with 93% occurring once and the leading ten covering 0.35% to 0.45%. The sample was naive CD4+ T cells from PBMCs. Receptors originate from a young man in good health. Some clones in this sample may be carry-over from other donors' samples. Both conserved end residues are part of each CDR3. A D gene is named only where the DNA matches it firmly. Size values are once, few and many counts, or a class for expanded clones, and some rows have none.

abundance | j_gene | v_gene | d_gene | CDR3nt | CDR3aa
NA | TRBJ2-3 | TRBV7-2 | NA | TGTGCCAGCAGCTTAGCGAGGGAGGATACGCAGTATTTT | CASSLAREDTQYF
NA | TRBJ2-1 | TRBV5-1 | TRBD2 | TGCGCCAGCAGCTGGGCTACTAGCGGGAGGGACAATGAGCAGTTCTTC | CASSWATSGRDNEQFF
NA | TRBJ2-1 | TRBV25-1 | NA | TGTGCCAGCAGTAGGGGGTGGGGTTTGGATGAGCAGTTCTTC | CASSRGWGLDEQFF
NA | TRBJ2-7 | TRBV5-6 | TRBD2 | TGTGCCAGCAGCTTGTTTGGACTAGCGGGAGGGCGCTCCTACGAGCAGTACTTC | CASSLFGLAGGRSYEQYF
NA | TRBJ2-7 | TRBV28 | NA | TGTGCCAGCAGTTCGGAGGGACTCATACTCCTATTC | CASSSEGLILLF
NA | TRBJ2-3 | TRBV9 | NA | TGTGCCAGCAGCGTAGCTCTGACTAGCACAGATACGCAGTATTTT | CASSVALTSTDTQYF
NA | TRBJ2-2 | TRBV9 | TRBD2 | TGTGCCAGCAGCGTAGGAGGACTAGCGAAGAACACCGGGGAGCTGTTTTTT | CASSVGGLAKNTGELFF
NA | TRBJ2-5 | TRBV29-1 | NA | TGCAGCGTTGCTGGGCGGGCCAGCAGGGAGACCCAGTACTTC | CSVAGRASRETQYF
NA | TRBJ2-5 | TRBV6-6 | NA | TGTGCCAGCAGTTCCCGGGACGGAAAGTACCAAGAGACCCAGTACTTC | CASSSRDGKYQETQYF
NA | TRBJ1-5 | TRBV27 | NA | TGTGCCAGCAGTTTTACAAGGGCGGAACAGCCCCAGCATTTT | CASSFTRAEQPQHF
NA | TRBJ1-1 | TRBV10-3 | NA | TGTGCCATCAGTGAAGGGTGGGGGGAAAACACTGAAGCTTTCTTT | CAISEGWGENTEAFF
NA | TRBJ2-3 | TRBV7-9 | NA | TGTGCCAGCAGCTTAGGCGGGACTTCGCGCCCGATCACCACAGATACGCAGTATTTT | CASSLGGTSRPITTDTQYF
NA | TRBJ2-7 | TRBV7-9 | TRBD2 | TGTGCCAGCGCTAGCGGGACCCACGAGCAGTACTTC | CASASGTHEQYF
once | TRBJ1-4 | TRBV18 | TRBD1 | TGTGCCAGCTCAAGACAGGGTGATGAAAAACTGTTTTTT | CASSRQGDEKLFF
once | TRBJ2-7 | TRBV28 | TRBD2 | TGTGCCAGCAGTTTACCTAGCGGGAGGGGTTACGAGCAGTACTTC | CASSLPSGRGYEQYF
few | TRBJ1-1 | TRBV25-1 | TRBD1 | TGTGCCAGCAGTGGGGTCAGGGGGTCTGAAGCTTTCTTT | CASSGVRGSEAFF
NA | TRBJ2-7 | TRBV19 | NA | TGTGCCAGTAGTCCCCGGGACTACGAGCAGTACTTC | CASSPRDYEQYF
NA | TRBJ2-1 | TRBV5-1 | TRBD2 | TGCGCCAGCAGCTTTGGGCCCTCGGGGGGCAATGAGCAGTTCTTC | CASSFGPSGGNEQFF
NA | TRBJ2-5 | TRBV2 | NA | TGTGCCAGCATTTTAGACTCCCACCAGTACTTC | CASILDSHQYF
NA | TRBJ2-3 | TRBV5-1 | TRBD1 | TGCGCCAGCAGCATCTCCGGACAGGGAGTAGATACGCAGTATTTT | CASSISGQGVDTQYF
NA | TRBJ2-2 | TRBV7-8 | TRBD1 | TGTGCCAGCAGCTTACGGACAGGCCCGGCTTCCGGGGAGCTGTTTTTT | CASSLRTGPASGELFF
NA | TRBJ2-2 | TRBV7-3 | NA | TGTGCCAGCAGCCCCCAAAGGACCGGGGAGCTGTTTTTT | CASSPQRTGELFF
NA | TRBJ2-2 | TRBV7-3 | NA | TGTGCCAGCAGACTGGGACCCACGAACACCGGGGAGCTGTTTTTT | CASRLGPTNTGELFF
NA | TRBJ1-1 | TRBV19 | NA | TGTGCCAGTAGTAGGAGGGGTAGGGTCAACACTGAAGCTTTCTTT | CASSRRGRVNTEAFF
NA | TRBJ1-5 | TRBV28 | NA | TGTGCCAGCAGGACCTGGGGGGACAATCAGCCCCAGCATTTT | CASRTWGDNQPQHF
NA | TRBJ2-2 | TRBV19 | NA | TGTGCCAGTAGTATTGGCGGGCCCACCGGGGAGCTGTTTTTT | CASSIGGPTGELFF
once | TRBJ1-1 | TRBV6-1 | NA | TGTGCCAGCAGTGAAGCGGGGATTTGGGCTCTCAACACTGAAGCTTTCTTT | CASSEAGIWALNTEAFF
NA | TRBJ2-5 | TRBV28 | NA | TGTGCCAGCACCTCCCTGGGGACGGTTGAAGAGACCCAGTACTTC | CASTSLGTVEETQYF
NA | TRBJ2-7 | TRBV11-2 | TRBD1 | TGTGCCAGCAGCTTTCGGGACAGGGGGCCTCTAAGCTCCTACGAGCAGTACTTC | CASSFRDRGPLSSYEQYF
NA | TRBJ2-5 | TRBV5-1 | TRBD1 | TGCGCCAGCAGCTCGGGACAGGTCCAAGAGACCCAGTACTTC | CASSSGQVQETQYF
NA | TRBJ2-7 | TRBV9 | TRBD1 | TGTGCCAGCAGCCGAGAGGGGACAGGGACTTCAGTGCAGTACTTC | CASSREGTGTSVQYF
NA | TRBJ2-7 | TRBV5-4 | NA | TGTGCCAGCAGCTTGGAAGGGTGGGGGGTGAGCTCCTACGAGCAGTACTTC | CASSLEGWGVSSYEQYF
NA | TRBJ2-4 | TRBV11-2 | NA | TGTGCCAGCAGCCACTACAGGGGACTAGCCAAAAACATTCAGTACTTC | CASSHYRGLAKNIQYF
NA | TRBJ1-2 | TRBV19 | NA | TGTGCCAGCAGTGGAGGGACGCTAAGATACTATGGCTACACCTTC | CASSGGTLRYYGYTF
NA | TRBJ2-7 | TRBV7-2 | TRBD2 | TGTGCCAGCAGCTGGGGGACTAGCGGGAGCCGCGAGCAGTACTTC | CASSWGTSGSREQYF
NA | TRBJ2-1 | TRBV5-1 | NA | TGCGCCAGCAGCCCTACCACGGCCCGTCCCGGGCAGTTCTTC | CASSPTTARPGQFF
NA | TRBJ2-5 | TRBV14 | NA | TGTGCCAGCAGCCGCCGGTGGGCGCAAGAGACCCAGTACTTC | CASSRRWAQETQYF
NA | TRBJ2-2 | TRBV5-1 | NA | TGCGCCAGCAGCTTGGTCGGGGGGCACAACACCGGGGAGCTGTTTTTT | CASSLVGGHNTGELFF
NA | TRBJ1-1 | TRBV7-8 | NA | TGTGCCAGCAGCTCCACAGGCTTAAACACTGAAGCTTTCTTT | CASSSTGLNTEAFF
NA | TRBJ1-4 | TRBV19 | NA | TGTGCCAGTACCGTGGGGGGAAATGAAAAACTGTTTTTT | CASTVGGNEKLFF
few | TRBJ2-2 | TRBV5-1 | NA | TGCGCCAGCAGCTTGTCGGCAGCGAACACCGGGGAGCTGTTTTTT | CASSLSAANTGELFF
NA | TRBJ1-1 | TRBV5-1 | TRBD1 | TGCGCCAGCAGCCAAGGACAGGGACAGGCTGAAGCTTTCTTT | CASSQGQGQAEAFF
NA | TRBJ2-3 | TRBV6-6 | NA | TGTGCCAGCAGTTACCCTTCGACAGACACAGATACGCAGTATTTT | CASSYPSTDTDTQYF
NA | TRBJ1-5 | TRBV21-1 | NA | TGTGCCAGCAGCAAAGTTGGCCGTAAACCCAGGCCCGGGGGCAATCAGCCCCAGCATTTT | CASSKVGRKPRPGGNQPQHF
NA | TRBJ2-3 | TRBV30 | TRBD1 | TGTGCCCTATCCAGGGACAGGGGGATAGATACGCAGTATTTT | CALSRDRGIDTQYF
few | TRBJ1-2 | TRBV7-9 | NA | TGTGCCAGCAGCGAAATACAGGGTAGCTATGGCTACACCTTC | CASSEIQGSYGYTF
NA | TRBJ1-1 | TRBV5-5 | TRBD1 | TGTGCCAGCAGCTTGGGGCCAGGGGGAGCTGAAGCTTTCTTT | CASSLGPGGAEAFF
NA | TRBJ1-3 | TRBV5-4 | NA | TGTGCCAGCAGCAGGAATCCGGGACCCCAGAGCTCTGGAAACACCATATATTTT | CASSRNPGPQSSGNTIYF
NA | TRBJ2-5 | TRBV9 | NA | TGTGCCAGCAGCGCCCCCCCGCTGGGAGGTGGGGAGACCCAGTACTTC | CASSAPPLGGGETQYF
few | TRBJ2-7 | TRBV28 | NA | TGTGCCAGCCACGAGAGCTCCTACGAGCAGTACTTC | CASHESSYEQYF
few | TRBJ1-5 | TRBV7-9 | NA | TGTGCCAGCAGCTTAACAGGGAGCAATCAGCCCCAGCATTTT | CASSLTGSNQPQHF
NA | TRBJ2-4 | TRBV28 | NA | TGTGCCAGCAGTTTACCTTATAGCGGAAGAGCCAAAAACATTCAGTACTTC | CASSLPYSGRAKNIQYF
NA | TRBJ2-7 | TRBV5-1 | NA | TGCGCCAGCAGCTTGGAGGGTAGAACCGGGTACGAGCAGTACTTC | CASSLEGRTGYEQYF